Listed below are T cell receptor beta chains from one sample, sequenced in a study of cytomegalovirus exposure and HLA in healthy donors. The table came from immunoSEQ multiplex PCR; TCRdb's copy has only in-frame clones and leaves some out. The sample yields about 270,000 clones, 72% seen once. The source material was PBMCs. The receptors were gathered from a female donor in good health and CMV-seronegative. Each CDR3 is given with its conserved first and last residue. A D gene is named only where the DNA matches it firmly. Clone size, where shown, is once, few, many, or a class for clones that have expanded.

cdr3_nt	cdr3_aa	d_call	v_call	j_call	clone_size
TGTGCCAGCAGCCAAGTCAGCGGGAACTACGAGCAGTACTTC	CASSQVSGNYEQYF	TRBD2	TRBV14	TRBJ2-7	.
TGTGCCAGCAGTTCAGTTCAGGCAGCTAATCAGCCCCAGCATTTT	CASSSVQAANQPQHF	.	TRBV6-5	TRBJ1-5	few
TGTGCCAGCAGCGTGGGGGGAGGGGAGCCCCAGCATTTT	CASSVGGGEPQHF	.	TRBV9	TRBJ1-5	.
TGTGCCAGCAGCGGACTAGCAGACACCGGGGAGCTGTTTTTT	CASSGLADTGELFF	TRBD2	TRBV9	TRBJ2-2	once
TGTGCCAGCAGTCTAGCGGGCGAGCAGTACTTC	CASSLAGEQYF	TRBD2	TRBV11-3	TRBJ2-7	.
TGTGCCAGCAGTTTGAAGGAGGCCCTTACCTACGAGCAGTACTTC	CASSLKEALTYEQYF	.	TRBV27	TRBJ2-7	few
TGCGCCAGCAGCCCCCTCGGGGTAGCAACTAATGAAAAACTGTTTTTT	CASSPLGVATNEKLFF	.	TRBV5-1	TRBJ1-4	.
TGTGCCGGCGGAAGCTCTGGAAACACCATATATTTT	CAGGSSGNTIYF	.	TRBV28	TRBJ1-3	.
TGTGCCGGAAGGGGGCGACTCACCTACGAGCAGTACTTC	CAGRGRLTYEQYF	TRBD1	TRBV5-4	TRBJ2-7	.
TGTGCCAGCAGCTTATCTTGGCGGGAGGGCCGGTACAATGAGCAGTTCTTC	CASSLSWREGRYNEQFF	TRBD2	TRBV13	TRBJ2-1	.
TGTGCCAGCAGCTTGATTGACCTAAAACGGGGAAGCGAGCAGTACTTC	CASSLIDLKRGSEQYF	.	TRBV5-5	TRBJ2-7	.
TGCGCCAGCAGCTTGGCCCCTAGCGGGGGTAATGAGCAGTTCTTC	CASSLAPSGGNEQFF	TRBD2	TRBV5-1	TRBJ2-1	.
TGCGCCAGCAGCCAAGATCCGTCTAGCGGGACATACTACGAGCAGTACTTC	CASSQDPSSGTYYEQYF	TRBD2	TRBV4-1	TRBJ2-7	.
TGCGCCAGCAGCCAAGATAAGCGGGGGAGCCACGAGCAGTACTTC	CASSQDKRGSHEQYF	TRBD2	TRBV4-1	TRBJ2-7	.
TGCGCCAGCGCGACAAGTCTGGCTAACTATGGCTACACCTTC	CASATSLANYGYTF	.	TRBV5-1	TRBJ1-2	.
TGTGCCAGCAGTTACACTAGGACAGACACCGGGGAGCTGTTTTTT	CASSYTRTDTGELFF	.	TRBV2	TRBJ2-2	.
TGTGCCAGCAGTGCCCTTACAGCCTACGAGCAGTACTTC	CASSALTAYEQYF	.	TRBV6-1	TRBJ2-7	few
TGCGCCAGCAGTGACGGTTTTAGCAATCAGCCCCAGCATTTT	CASSDGFSNQPQHF	.	TRBV10-2	TRBJ1-5	.
TGTGCCAGTAGCCGCATCCCGGGACAGGGGTATCAGCCCCAGCATTTT	CASSRIPGQGYQPQHF	TRBD1	TRBV19	TRBJ1-5	.